The present T cell receptor beta chain was sequenced within a study of CD8 T cells in ankylosing spondylitis. This clonotype was detected a few times. The antigen is not known. Study-wide findings and caveats: There was a TCR beta motif, made of 7 or 8 highly homologous variants, that appeared characteristic of ankylosing spondylitis blood. It was reported that disease-linked clones were significantly enriched in matched ankylosing spondylitis synovial fluid.

TCRdb reprocessed the 5' RACE reads with MiXCR, giving one entry per CDR3 protein. Of about 540,000 distinct CDR3 sequences detected, approximately 12% appear once; the ten largest clones hold 6.8%. This CDR3 has 15 amino acids. The J gene is TRBJ2-7, the V gene TRBV21-1. TRBV21-1 is a recognized pseudogene. The receptor comes from a male donor with ankylosing spondylitis. The specimen was blood, either unsorted or a sorted T cell fraction (not recorded which). CDR3 protein: CASSKEIHLTCEQYV. For the CDR3, the DNA is TGTGCCAGCAGCAAAGAGATCCACCTGACCTGCGAGCAGTACGTC.